The present T cell receptor beta chain was sequenced within a study of CD8 T cells in ankylosing spondylitis (dated by TCRdb to 2016 to 2017). Background for the entire study: The study profiled T cell receptor beta repertoires in healthy donors and ankylosing spondylitis patients to find disease-linked TCR variants. The whole study cohort included over a hundred healthy donors and under 30 ankylosing spondylitis patients. Peripheral blood samples were taken, and synovial fluid was additionally collected from ankylosing spondylitis patients.

For CDR1 and CDR2, the germline V gene (reference sequence) lists MNHEY and SMNVEV. The CDR3 contains 16 residues, cysteine and phenylalanine counted. CDR3 DNA only is kept here, 48 bases in frame from base 1. V was cut back by 5 bases and J by 4 bases, leaving a gap of 17 bases between them. Points the paper makes about the study in general: Some of the motif variants had been reported before in the synovial fluid and blood of reactive arthritis patients, a finding that suggests common disease-initiation mechanisms. The disease-linked clones showed a CD8+ phenotype and occurred at relatively low frequencies in peripheral blood. Blood from ankylosing spondylitis patients appeared to be characterized by a TCR beta motif made up of several highly homologous amino acid variants. According to the report, matched synovial fluid samples from ankylosing spondylitis patients were significantly enriched for the disease-linked clones.

Sequencing instrument: Illumina HiSeq 2500. Quantitative 5'-RACE with molecular barcodes was used to prepare TCR beta libraries. Per the original workflow: To identify disease-linked TCR variants, a new computational method was used, one built on a probabilistic model of VDJ rearrangement. The raw public reads went through TCRdb reprocessing: fastp at Q25, MiXCR clone calling, in-frame beta chains kept. For every CDR3 protein sequence, its rows merge into one entry that carries the most common genes and DNA. The V and J calls come from TCRdb's annotation, not from the publication. The sample table holds about 800,000 distinct CDR3 sequences, of which 12% were seen once. The ten largest clones represent 0.51% of the sample. This clonotype was seen a few times. Its antigen has not been determined. Base-call qualities are not available, and no considerably larger clone is one nucleotide away.

The chain is made from TRBV27 and TRBJ1-4; the D gene assignment is ambiguous. Sequenced sample: blood, either unsorted or a sorted T cell fraction (not recorded which). This TCR was sampled from a male donor with ankylosing spondylitis. The DNA is TGTGCCAGCAGTCGGCTAGAGGGTGTTGGTAATGAAAAACTGTTTTTT. This yields the protein CASSRLEGVGNEKLFF.